Listed below are T cell receptor beta chains from one sample, sequenced in a study of coeliac disease. The data were produced by immunoSEQ multiplex PCR, yet TCRdb's version contains in-frame clones alone and is incomplete. The sample consists of around 6,000 clones, roughly 70% of them appearing once. Sequencing was done on a sample of lymphocytes from the gut lamina propria. Source of these receptors: a man in his sixties or seventies with active celiac disease. Each CDR3 is given with its conserved first and last residue. A D gene is named only where the DNA matches it firmly. A clone size is listed for some rows: how often the clone was seen (once, few, many), or a class if it is expanded.

V: TRBV5-1; size: NA; D: NA; J: TRBJ2-7; DNA: TGCGCCAGCAGCCTACGGCGGACAGCAAATTCCTACGAGCAGTACTTC; CDR3: CASSLRRTANSYEQYF
V: TRBV5-6; size: few; D: TRBD2; J: TRBJ2-7; DNA: TGTGCCAGCAGCTTGTACGGGGGGGGTTCGTACGAGCAGTACTTC; CDR3: CASSLYGGGSYEQYF
V: TRBV6-5; size: large; D: TRBD1; J: TRBJ2-4; DNA: TGTGCCAGCAGCGGGACAGGGGAAGGCAAAAACATTCAGTACTTC; CDR3: CASSGTGEGKNIQYF
V: TRBV14; size: NA; D: NA; J: TRBJ1-4; DNA: TGTGCCAGCAGCCAAGGGGCCGCTAATGAAAAACTGTTTTTT; CDR3: CASSQGAANEKLFF
V: TRBV28; size: NA; D: NA; J: TRBJ2-5; DNA: TGTGCCAGCGTTGAGGGGGGGCCTGTAGAGACCCAGTACTTC; CDR3: CASVEGGPVETQYF
V: TRBV7-2; size: few; D: NA; J: TRBJ1-4; DNA: TGTGCCAGCAGCTTAGCGGTGGGCAGTCAACATGAAAAACTGTTTTTT; CDR3: CASSLAVGSQHEKLFF
V: TRBV28; size: few; D: NA; J: TRBJ1-5; DNA: TGTGCCAGCAGTTTCTTAAATCAGCCCCAGCATTTT; CDR3: CASSFLNQPQHF
V: TRBV2; size: NA; D: NA; J: TRBJ1-6; DNA: TGTGCCAGCAGTGAAGACGGGCAGGGCCGCTCACCCCTCCACTTT; CDR3: CASSEDGQGRSPLHF
V: TRBV7-3; size: NA; D: TRBD2; J: TRBJ2-3; DNA: TGTGCCAGCAGCTTAGTAGCGGGGGGTTCGCAGTATTTT; CDR3: CASSLVAGGSQYF
V: TRBV30; size: few; D: TRBD1; J: TRBJ1-2; DNA: TGTGCCAGCTCGGGACAGGGGCACTATGGCTACACCTTC; CDR3: CASSGQGHYGYTF
V: TRBV5-1; size: NA; D: TRBD1; J: TRBJ2-5; DNA: TGCGCCAGCAGCTTAGAAGACAGGGGCCAAGAGACCCAGTACTTC; CDR3: CASSLEDRGQETQYF
V: TRBV6-5; size: few; D: NA; J: TRBJ1-2; DNA: TGTGCCAGCAGTGGGCAGGTAGCTAACTATGGCTACACCTTC; CDR3: CASSGQVANYGYTF
V: TRBV10-3; size: NA; D: TRBD1; J: TRBJ2-7; DNA: TGTGCCATAGGGACAGAATCCTACGAGCAGTACTTC; CDR3: CAIGTESYEQYF
V: TRBV7-3; size: NA; D: TRBD2; J: TRBJ2-1; DNA: TGTGCCAGCAGCTTAACACCTCCGGGACTAGATCTGTACAATGAGCAGTTCTTC; CDR3: CASSLTPPGLDLYNEQFF
V: TRBV27; size: NA; D: TRBD1; J: TRBJ2-4; DNA: TGTGCCAGCAGTGGGTCCGGGACAGGGGGCGGCATTCAGTACTTC; CDR3: CASSGSGTGGGIQYF
V: TRBV19; size: NA; D: NA; J: TRBJ2-6; DNA: TGTGCCAGTAGTTCCCTTACTGGGGCCAACGTCCTGACTTTC; CDR3: CASSSLTGANVLTF
V: TRBV5-1; size: NA; D: NA; J: TRBJ2-3; DNA: TGCGCCAGCAGCCTCGGGACTTCAGATACGCAGTATTTT; CDR3: CASSLGTSDTQYF
V: TRBV23-1; size: once; D: TRBD1; J: TRBJ1-2; DNA: TGCGCCAGCAGTCAATCGTCTCAGGGGGCTAACTATGGCTACACCTTC; CDR3: CASSQSSQGANYGYTF
V: TRBV7-6; size: NA; D: TRBD2; J: TRBJ2-5; DNA: TGTGCCAGCACAACCCCTAGCGGGGGGGTGAAGACCCAGTACTTC; CDR3: CASTTPSGGVKTQYF
V: TRBV19; size: NA; D: NA; J: TRBJ1-1; DNA: TGTGCCAGTAACCCGGACAGCCGGGGCCGCACTGAAGCTTTCTTT; CDR3: CASNPDSRGRTEAFF
V: TRBV5-1; size: NA; D: TRBD2; J: TRBJ2-3; DNA: TGCGCCAGCAGCTTGGAGGCTAGCGGGAGGGAGCAGTATTTT; CDR3: CASSLEASGREQYF
V: TRBV5-1; size: NA; D: TRBD1; J: TRBJ1-2; DNA: TGCGCCAGCAGCTACCAGGGACAGGGAGTGGGTGGCTACACCTTC; CDR3: CASSYQGQGVGGYTF
V: TRBV29-1; size: NA; D: TRBD2; J: TRBJ2-3; DNA: TGCAGCGTTGAGCCTAGCGGGAGGGGCACAGATACGCAGTATTTT; CDR3: CSVEPSGRGTDTQYF
V: TRBV4-2; size: NA; D: NA; J: TRBJ2-1; DNA: TGTGCCAGCAGCCAACAAGGGACTTACTACAATGAGCAGTTCTTC; CDR3: CASSQQGTYYNEQFF
V: TRBV27; size: once; D: NA; J: TRBJ2-1; DNA: TGTGCCAGCAAAGAGTTCTCTAGCTCCTACAATGAGCAGTTCTTC; CDR3: CASKEFSSSYNEQFF
V: TRBV2; size: NA; D: TRBD2; J: TRBJ2-6; DNA: TGTGCCAGCAGTGGACTAGCGAGCTCAGGGGCCAACGTCCTGACTTTC; CDR3: CASSGLASSGANVLTF
V: TRBV29-1; size: NA; D: TRBD1; J: TRBJ2-5; DNA: TGCAGCGTCTACAGGGGTGAGACCCAGTACTTC; CDR3: CSVYRGETQYF
V: TRBV9; size: few; D: TRBD2; J: TRBJ2-1; DNA: TGTGCCAGCAGCGTGTCACTAGCGGAGACCTACAATGAGCAGTTCTTC; CDR3: CASSVSLAETYNEQFF
V: TRBV7-3; size: once; D: TRBD1; J: TRBJ1-2; DNA: TGTGCCAGCAGCTTAATCCCGGGACAGGGGGGGTACTCTGGCTACACCTTC; CDR3: CASSLIPGQGGYSGYTF
V: TRBV7-9; size: NA; D: TRBD1; J: TRBJ1-1; DNA: TGTGCCAGCAGCCAACCCCCGGGACAGGGTTACACTGAAGCTTTCTTT; CDR3: CASSQPPGQGYTEAFF
V: TRBV11-2; size: NA; D: TRBD2; J: TRBJ2-3; DNA: TGTGCCAGCAGCGCAGGGACTAGCCTAAGCACAGATACGCAGTATTTT; CDR3: CASSAGTSLSTDTQYF
V: TRBV6-5; size: NA; D: NA; J: TRBJ1-1; DNA: TGTGCCAGCAGTTACTCAAGCCCGGGGACTGAAGCTTTCTTT; CDR3: CASSYSSPGTEAFF
V: TRBV6-1; size: NA; D: NA; J: TRBJ1-6; DNA: TGTGCCAGCAGCCGGGAGCGGAATTCACCCCTCCACTTT; CDR3: CASSRERNSPLHF
V: TRBV14; size: NA; D: NA; J: TRBJ1-3; DNA: TGTGCCAGCAGCCAAGATTACAGCCCTGGAAACACCATATATTTT; CDR3: CASSQDYSPGNTIYF
V: TRBV19; size: NA; D: TRBD2; J: TRBJ2-1; DNA: TGTGCCAGTAGTTCAATAGCGGGGGGGCTCAATGAGCAGTTCTTC; CDR3: CASSSIAGGLNEQFF
V: TRBV19; size: NA; D: NA; J: TRBJ1-2; DNA: TGTGCCAGTAGTCCGGGGGAGGGACTCTCACGGAACTATGGCTACACCTTC; CDR3: CASSPGEGLSRNYGYTF
V: TRBV10-2; size: NA; D: TRBD1; J: TRBJ1-1; DNA: TGCGCCAGCAGTGTGGACAGGGCGGCTGAAGCTTTCTTT; CDR3: CASSVDRAAEAFF
V: TRBV18; size: NA; D: NA; J: TRBJ1-1; DNA: TGTGCCAGCTCGCCGACACAGAACACGAACACTGAAGCTTTCTTT; CDR3: CASSPTQNTNTEAFF
V: TRBV30; size: few; D: NA; J: TRBJ2-7; DNA: TGTGCCTGGAGTGTAGACAGGAGACAATATAGCTCCTACGAGCAGTACTTC; CDR3: CAWSVDRRQYSSYEQYF
V: TRBV28; size: NA; D: NA; J: TRBJ2-5; DNA: TGTGCCAGCAGTCAGATACCCCGAGAGACCCAGTACTTC; CDR3: CASSQIPRETQYF
V: TRBV7-7; size: NA; D: NA; J: TRBJ2-7; DNA: TGTGCTAGCAGCCCACAGGGGGGGATCGACGAGCAGTACTTC; CDR3: CASSPQGGIDEQYF
V: TRBV27; size: NA; D: NA; J: TRBJ2-5; DNA: TGTGCCAGCAGTCGCAACCGACAGACTCAAGAGACCCAGTACTTC; CDR3: CASSRNRQTQETQYF
V: TRBV5-1; size: once; D: NA; J: TRBJ1-1; DNA: TGCGCCAGCAGCCAAGAGCTGAACACTGAAGCTTTCTTT; CDR3: CASSQELNTEAFF
V: TRBV5-1; size: NA; D: TRBD1; J: TRBJ2-7; DNA: TGCGCCAGCAGCTCAGCCGGGACAGGGGGACGCGAGCAGTACTTC; CDR3: CASSSAGTGGREQYF
V: TRBV10-2; size: NA; D: NA; J: TRBJ2-1; DNA: TGCGCCAGCGGTACGGAGTCCTACAATGAGCAGTTCTTC; CDR3: CASGTESYNEQFF
V: TRBV7-3; size: NA; D: TRBD1; J: TRBJ2-2; DNA: TGTGCCAGCAGCTTGAGACAGGGCCCTGGCGGGGAGCTGTTTTTT; CDR3: CASSLRQGPGGELFF